This paragraph reports one TCR beta chain. The junction departs from germline at one end; a sequencing error may be responsible. The entry originates in a study of blood T cells in healthy people across ages. The CDR3 runs to 14 residues. CDR1 and CDR2 from the germline V gene are MNHEY and SVGAGI. PCR was performed a second time for about 6 to 12 cycles using a sample-barcoded 5' primer and a J-beta primer mix. MiXCR, run by TCRdb on the 5' RACE reads, gives a single entry per CDR3 protein. The sample lists about 400,000 distinct CDR3 sequences, about 52% seen once, with about 54% in the top ten. The receptor was derived from a man in his sixties in good health. The V and J genes are TRBV6-5 and TRBJ1-2, with D hard to call. The source material was blood. The CDR3 DNA follows: TGTGCCAGCAGTGACTCGAGTGGTCACTATGGCTACACCTTC. Protein product: CASSDSSGHYGYTF.